The source of this T cell receptor beta chain is a study of OX40 agonist ivuxolimab in advanced cancers. About the study: The drug used for patients, ivuxolimab, was an agonistic anti-OX40 (CD134) antibody. Patients received intravenous ivuxolimab every 2 weeks at 0.01 to 10 mg/kg. Hepatocellular carcinoma, melanoma, renal cell or head and neck cancer affected the dose-escalation patients.

Overall study results and limits: Expansion of clones was among the lowest in partial responders at 0.1-3.0 mg/kg.

Sequencing used immunoSEQ multiplex PCR; TCRdb keeps in-frame clones, though not all of them. The sample holds tens of thousands of clones, roughly 80% seen once. With respect to this clone: Its antigen remains unknown.

The germline gives CDR1 SEHNR, CDR2 FQNEAQ (reference sequence). CDR3 length: 12 residues. This chain uses TRBV7-9 with TRBJ2-5; 10 nucleotides match TRBD2. The J call is uncertain, as TRBJ2-7 better fits the DNA end. The source material was CD4+ or CD8+ T cells sorted from blood, sampled in a trial of the OX40 agonist ivuxolimab. This sequence originates from an adult with an advanced solid tumor such as melanoma, head and neck, liver or kidney cancer. CDR3 sequence reads: CASRRLAGEQYF. Written as DNA, the CDR3 is TGTGCCAGCAGAAGACTAGCGGGCGAGCAGTACTTC.